This T cell receptor (beta chain) appears in the sequencing data of a study of cytomegalovirus exposure and HLA in healthy donors. Concerning this clone: Antigen unknown.

Study-wide points: The CMV antigen specificity of three CMV-associated chains was confirmed through in vitro analysis.

TCRdb's table, derived via immunoSEQ multiplex PCR, lists solely in-frame clones and lacks some. The data show 100,000 to 150,000 clones, around 94% seen once. Germline lookup yields CDR1 SGDLS and CDR2 YYNGEE. The ends lost 0 bases at V and 5 bases at J; junction bases unmatched: 7. This CDR3 spans 15 amino acids. What was sequenced was PBMCs. The TCR sequence derives from a woman aged 18-29 years in good health and CMV-seronegative. V and J are TRBV9 and TRBJ1-1; 7 nucleotides line up with TRBD1. The CDR3 sequence is CASSVVTGEDTEAFF. As DNA, the CDR3 is TGTGCCAGCAGCGTAGTTACAGGGGAGGATACTGAAGCTTTCTTT. The full variable domain, rest sourced from reference TRBV9 and TRBJ1-1, is DSGVTQTPKHLITATGQRVTLRCSPRSGDLSVYWYQQSLDQGLQFLIQYYNGEERAKGNILERFSAQQFPDLHSELNLSSLELGDSALYFCASSVVTGEDTEAFFGQGTRLTVV.